These 20 T cell receptor beta chains originate from one sample sequenced in a study of T cells in localized non-small cell lung cancer. Clones were sequenced by immunoSEQ multiplex PCR, and TCRdb holds only the in-frame ones, with some missing. The profile covers about 11,000 clones, with over 65% appearing a single time and less than 25% taken by the ten largest. Sequencing used peripheral blood, obtained before any cancer treatment. The receptor source for this set is a male donor aged 60 or over with stage I lung adenocarcinoma.

The chain is built from TRBV6-1 and TRBJ1-2; tentative D call: TRBD1 (6 bases). In germline, CDR1 is MNHNS, CDR2 SASEGT. Trimming removed 11 bases from V and 3 bases from J, with 16 bases in between. The CDR3 runs to 13 residues. The CDR3 here is CAGKGTLYYGYTF. DNA of the CDR3: TGTGCCGGAAAGGGGACACTTTACTATGGCTACACCTTC.

This rearrangement joins TRBV6-4 to TRBJ2-7, with TRBD1 as a possible D gene (6 bases). Trimming removed 4 bases from V and 4 bases from J, with 17 bases in between. The CDR3 is made up of 15 amino acids. Germline V gives CDR1 MRHNA, CDR2 SNTAGT. CDR3 nucleotide sequence: TGTGCCAGCAGTGGAAGTGCCGGGACAAAATACGAGCAGTACTTC. This gives the protein CASSGSAGTKYEQYF.

The chain carries TRBV9 and TRBJ1-6; no reliable D call. From germline, CDR1 is SGDLS and CDR2 YYNGEE. This CDR3 comprises 15 residues. The germline V and J ends were trimmed by 4 bases and 10 bases, with 18 bases remaining between them. CDR3 in amino acids: CASSLGPKGRSPLHF. CDR3 DNA sequence: TGTGCCAGCAGCCTAGGGCCCAAAGGACGGTCACCCCTCCACTTT.

The chain joins TRBV18 to TRBJ1-6; no reliable D call. V dropped 1 base and J dropped 8 bases, with 9 bases sitting between them. CDR1 is KGHSH and CDR2 is LQKENI in the germline V gene. This CDR3 is built from 14 residues. The chain's CDR3 is CASSPRQEDSPLHF. The CDR3 DNA follows: TGTGCCAGCTCACCACGCCAGGAGGATTCACCCCTCCACTTT.

This chain joins TRBV4-2 and TRBJ1-5, with TRBD1 matching 8 bases. CDR1 is LGHNA and CDR2 is YNFKEQ in the germline V gene. Losses at the gene ends were 1 base for V and 4 bases for J; bases not matched to a gene: 6. The CDR3 has 16 amino acids. This CDR3 is CASSQAGGDRNQPQHF. As DNA, the CDR3 is TGTGCCAGCAGCCAAGCAGGGGGCGATAGAAATCAGCCCCAGCATTTT.

The V call is TRBV4-3, the J call TRBJ2-3, with D uncertain. Germline V CDR1 and CDR2: LGHNA, YSLEER. Trimming took off 0 bases at V and 6 bases at J, with 10 bases between the two ends. CDR3 length equals 14 residues. The CDR3 bases are TGCGCCAGCAGCCAAGAGTCGTCGTGGGATACGCAGTATTTT. The encoded protein is CASSQESSWDTQYF.

V is TRBV4-1 and J is TRBJ2-2; 13 positions match TRBD2. Trimming at V came to 4 bases and at J to 1 base, leaving 6 bases not matched to a gene. Germline V lookup: CDR1 MGHRA, CDR2 YSYEKL. The CDR3 spans 18 residues. The CDR3 is CASSLGLAGVRNTGELFF. CDR3 coding DNA: TGCGCCAGCAGCCTCGGACTAGCGGGGGTCAGGAACACCGGGGAGCTGTTTTTT.

The V and J genes are TRBV6-5 and TRBJ1-3, with D uncertain. The germline CDR1 and CDR2 sequences are MNHEY and SVGAGI. V was shortened by 2 bases and J by 4 bases, with 12 bases between the two germline ends. The CDR3 has 15 amino acids. The chain's CDR3 is CASSYPSRGGNTIYF. CDR3 in DNA: TGTGCCAGCAGTTACCCCTCCCGAGGAGGAAACACCATATATTTT.

The rearrangement links TRBV5-1 to TRBJ2-7, with D tentatively TRBD2 (6 bases). Trimming took off 0 bases at V and 6 bases at J, with 13 bases between the two ends. The CDR3 is 14 residues long. Germline CDR1 reads SGHRS; CDR2 reads YFSETQ. The CDR3 DNA follows: TGCGCCAGCAGCTTGGATGCACTAGCATCCGAGCAGTACTTC. This gives the protein CASSLDALASEQYF.

The genes are TRBV5-5 and TRBJ1-4, with 7 bases identical to TRBD1. With 2 bases clipped from V and 2 bases from J, the junction kept 12 bases outside the gene matches. The CDR3 extends over 18 amino acids. Germline lookup yields CDR1 SGHKS and CDR2 YYEKEE (reference sequence). In nucleotides, the CDR3 is TGTGCCAGCAGCTTAACAACAGGGGTTGGGACGACTAATGAAAAACTGTTTTTT. Translation gives CASSLTTGVGTTNEKLFF.

This clone came up once. The chain couples TRBV4-3 to TRBJ1-2, with TRBD1 as a possible D gene (5 bases). This CDR3 region has 15 residues. Germline loops: CDR1 LGHNA, CDR2 YSLEER. The germline V and J ends were trimmed by 5 bases and 6 bases, with 19 bases remaining between them. The CDR3 sequence is CASSLWDGRGDGYTF. The CDR3 DNA is TGCGCCAGCAGCTTGTGGGACGGTAGAGGGGATGGCTACACCTTC.

The rearrangement uses TRBV11-2 and TRBJ2-3, with TRBD1 identical over 7 bases. The CDR3 has 15 amino acids. The junction had 5 bases not matched to a gene; V was cut back by 4 bases and J by 1 base. The germline V gene has CDR1 SGHAT and CDR2 FQNNGV. CDR3 residues: CASSSIDRGTDTQYF. CDR3 in DNA: TGTGCCAGCAGCTCCATCGACAGGGGCACAGATACGCAGTATTTT.

The CDR3 here is CATSRPSRNQPQHF. Written as DNA, the CDR3 is TGTGCCACCAGCAGACCTTCTAGGAATCAGCCCCAGCATTTT. The rearrangement uses TRBV15 and TRBJ1-5; no clear D. Trimming cost V 2 bases and J 4 bases, with 9 bases left between them. CDR3 size: 14 residues. Germline loops: CDR1 LNHNV, CDR2 YYDKDF (reference sequence).

CDR3 protein: CASTSVTGANVLTF. Written as DNA, the CDR3 is TGTGCCAGCACCTCGGTAACTGGGGCCAACGTCCTGACTTTC. The chain carries TRBV28 and TRBJ2-6, with no clear D. Germline-derived CDR1 and CDR2 are MDHEN and SYDVKM. This CDR3 spans 14 amino acids. Deletions cut 7 bases from V and 2 bases from J, with 9 bases between.

The chain is built from TRBV6-6 and TRBJ1-2, with D unclear. The germline V gene has CDR1 MNHNY and CDR2 SVGAGI (reference sequence). Trimming shortened V by 0 bases and J by 3 bases, and 8 bases separated the two germline ends. The CDR3 sequence is 14 residues long. CDR3 protein: CASSYSRVDYGYTF. The CDR3 region has the DNA TGTGCCAGCAGTTACTCGAGGGTGGACTATGGCTACACCTTC.

The V gene is TRBV5-1, the J gene TRBJ2-5; TRBD2 matches at 8 bases. The trim removed 5 bases at V and 5 bases at J, leaving 8 bases unmatched. Germline CDR1 SGHRS, CDR2 YFSETQ. The CDR3 runs to 14 residues. CDR3 region: CASRNGLAGETQYF. In nucleotides, the CDR3 is TGCGCCAGCAGGAATGGACTAGCCGGGGAGACCCAGTACTTC.

The J gene is TRBJ1-4, the V gene TRBV11-3; D unclear. The CDR3 contains 14 residues. Trimming cost V 0 bases and J 8 bases, with 10 bases left between them. Germline V gene data show CDR1 as SGHNT and CDR2 as YENEEA. Here the CDR3 reads CASSLDASDEKLFF. The CDR3 nucleotides read TGTGCCAGCAGCTTAGATGCGTCCGACGAAAAACTGTTTTTT. Full variable domain (remainder filled in from reference TRBV11-3 and TRBJ1-4): EAGVVQSPRYKIIEKKQPVAFWCNPISGHNTLYWYLQNLGQGPELLIRYENEEAVDDSQLPKDRFSAERLKGVDSTLKIQPAELGDSAVYLCASSLDASDEKLFFGSGTQLSVL.

DNA for the CDR3: TGCGCCAGCAGCTTGGACGGGACTCCTAGCACAGATACGCAGTATTTT. Its translation: CASSLDGTPSTDTQYF. The rearrangement links TRBV5-1 to TRBJ2-3, with D maybe TRBD2 (6 bases). This CDR3 has 16 amino acids. Trimming took 0 bases from V and 0 from J, leaving 11 bases between them. Germline CDR1 SGHRS, CDR2 YFSETQ.

This chain uses TRBV6-5 with TRBJ1-5; D call uncertain. The CDR3 covers 12 residues. The ends were cut back, 5 bases at V and 7 bases at J, with 9 bases in the middle. CDR1 and CDR2 from the germline V gene are MNHEY and SVGAGI. CDR3 coding DNA: TGTGCCAGCAGTACCCTTTCGCAGCCCCAGCATTTT. This gives the protein CASSTLSQPQHF.

V is TRBV11-1 and J is TRBJ2-1; D not certain. The V gene lost 2 bases and the J gene lost 1 base, with 12 bases spanning the gap. Germline V gene data show CDR1 as SGHAT and CDR2 as FQDESV (reference sequence). The CDR3 length is 16 residues. This CDR3 is CASSLTATLSYNEQFF. CDR3 sequence (DNA): TGTGCCAGCAGCTTAACGGCGACCCTTTCCTACAATGAGCAGTTCTTC.